A single sample is the source of the 23 T cell receptor beta chains below, sequenced in a study of cytomegalovirus exposure and HLA in healthy donors. The primer mix had 60 Vbeta and 13 Jbeta primers. Assay: immunoSEQ multiplex PCR; the TCRdb copy retains only in-frame clones and omits some. The table has about 160,000 clones, 70% to 80% seen once. Sequencing used PBMCs. Receptor source: a man in his forties in good health and CMV-seronegative.

This rearrangement joins TRBV28 to TRBJ2-7; D is unclear. The CDR3 covers 12 residues. Trimming removed 5 bases at V and 3 bases at J, with 8 bases between. Germline CDR1 reads MDHEN; CDR2 reads SYDVKM. The CDR3 nucleotides read TGTGCCAGCAGTCCGTCGGGCTACGAGCAGTACTTC. The encoded protein is CASSPSGYEQYF.

This sequence joins TRBV29-1 and TRBJ1-5; 8 nucleotides match TRBD1. This CDR3 has 15 amino acids. CDR1 is SQVTM, CDR2 ANQGSEA, per germline. The J segment lost 6 bases and the V segment lost 7 bases, leaving 14 bases of the junction unmatched. For the CDR3, the DNA is TGCAGCGCTCGCACCGGACAGGGCCCAGGTCAGCCCCAGCATTTT. Its protein product is CSARTGQGPGQPQHF.

This clone appeared a single time. This chain links TRBV19 with TRBJ2-7; 9 bases map to TRBD2. The CDR3 covers 17 residues. Trimming cost V 5 bases and J 2 bases; bases outside gene matches: 13. Germline-derived CDR1 and CDR2 are LNHDA and SQIVND (reference sequence). The CDR3 sequence: CASSPPPRSGRTYEQYF. CDR3 in DNA: TGTGCCAGTAGTCCACCACCCAGAAGCGGGAGGACCTACGAGCAGTACTTC.

The rearrangement joins TRBV27 to TRBJ2-1; D uncertain. The CDR3 has 17 residues. The V end lost 1 base, the J end lost 0 bases, and 13 bases lay between the germline ends. The germline V gene encodes CDR1 MNHEY and CDR2 SMNVEV (reference sequence). CDR3 in amino acids: CASSLYYLVSSYNEQFF. In DNA, the CDR3 is TGTGCCAGCAGTTTATATTACCTGGTGAGCTCCTACAATGAGCAGTTCTTC.

V is TRBV2 and J is TRBJ2-1; maybe TRBD2 (5 bases). V lost 4 bases and J 8 bases, leaving 9 bases between the germline ends. There are 12 residues in the CDR3. In germline, CDR1 is SNHLY, CDR2 FYNNEI. The CDR3 sequence: CASSARGDEQFF. CDR3 DNA sequence: TGTGCCAGCAGTGCTCGGGGTGATGAGCAGTTCTTC.

The chain combines TRBV6-1 with TRBJ2-1; 9 positions match TRBD2. Germline V gene data show CDR1 as MNHNS and CDR2 as SASEGT. The CDR3 is made up of 19 amino acids. V lost 4 bases, J lost 7 bases, and 20 bases stayed unmatched. The CDR3 region has the DNA TGTGCCAGCAGTGTCAGGCAGGGGGTACAGCGGGAGGCCGTGAATGAGCAGTTCTTC. As protein: CASSVRQGVQREAVNEQFF.

This clone was detected only a few times. The chain is built from TRBV5-1 and TRBJ2-5; TRBD2 matches 8 bases. The CDR3 sequence is 16 residues long. V shed 0 bases, J shed 5 bases, and the junction held 9 bases outside the gene matches. CDR1 is SGHRS and CDR2 is YFSETQ in the germline V gene. The CDR3 protein is CASSLAGSGTRETQYF. DNA of the CDR3: TGCGCCAGCAGCTTGGCCGGTAGCGGGACGCGGGAGACCCAGTACTTC.

This clone was counted once. This chain connects TRBV18 to TRBJ1-5, with 10 positions matching TRBD1. Germline V CDR1 and CDR2: KGHSH, LQKENI. CDR3 length equals 18 residues. After removal of 5 bases from V and 2 bases from J, the junction contained 12 bases not matched to a gene. For the CDR3, the DNA is TGTGCCAGCTCAGCCGGGACAGGGGCTTCGGGTGGCAATCAGCCCCAGCATTTT. Translation: CASSAGTGASGGNQPQHF.

This chain's CDR3 is CAISETGQGYGYTF. As DNA, the CDR3 is TGTGCCATCAGTGAAACCGGACAGGGCTATGGCTACACCTTC. This sequence joins TRBV10-3 and TRBJ1-2; 8 bases line up with TRBD1. CDR1 is ENHRY, CDR2 SYGVKD, per germline. The CDR3 totals 14 residues. Trimming took 3 bases from V and 4 from J; bases not matched to a gene: 4.

The rearrangement uses TRBV11-2 and TRBJ2-7; D is possibly TRBD1 (5 bases). Germline CDR1 reads SGHAT; CDR2 reads FQNNGV. The V end was cut by 5 bases, the J end by 5 bases, with 13 bases between. This CDR3 is 13 amino acids long. CDR3 coding DNA: TGTGCCAGCAGCCTAGGCAGGGCGAACGAGCAGTACTTC. Amino acid sequence: CASSLGRANEQYF.

The rearrangement uses TRBV6-1 and TRBJ1-2; D gene uncertain. From germline, CDR1 is MNHNS and CDR2 SASEGT. This CDR3 spans 13 amino acids. Trimming removed 3 bases from V and 8 bases from J, with 13 bases in between. As DNA, the CDR3 is TGTGCCAGCAGTGACCCCCGACAATCCGGCTACACCTTC. This translates into CASSDPRQSGYTF.

V is TRBV19 and J is TRBJ2-5, with unresolved D. Per the germline V gene, CDR1 is LNHDA and CDR2 is SQIVND (reference sequence). The CDR3 spans 14 residues. V was pared by 6 bases and J by 2 bases, with 13 bases between. CDR3 sequence reads: CASSSLFGQETQYF. As DNA, the CDR3 is TGTGCCAGTAGCAGCTTATTCGGGCAAGAGACCCAGTACTTC.

Of note for this clone: Different DNA sequences within this sample yield the same CDR3. The chain joins TRBV7-6 to TRBJ2-1; possible D gene TRBD2, 5 bases. The V gene lost 5 bases and the J gene lost 5 bases, with 22 bases spanning the gap. Germline-derived CDR1 and CDR2 are SGHVS and FNYEAQ. CDR3 length equals 17 residues. DNA for the CDR3: TGTGCCAGCAGCACCAAGCCCGGGAAAAGCCCCCACAATGAGCAGTTCTTC. It encodes CASSTKPGKSPHNEQFF.

The genes are TRBV19 and TRBJ2-6, with D possibly being TRBD1 (6 bases). Trimming removed 5 bases at V and 0 bases at J, with 11 bases between. Germline CDR1 LNHDA, CDR2 SQIVND (reference sequence). CDR3 size: 16 residues. The CDR3 sequence: CASSRQGSSGANVLTF. In DNA form, the CDR3 reads TGTGCCAGTAGTCGGCAGGGGAGCTCTGGGGCCAACGTCCTGACTTTC. Together with reference TRBV19 and TRBJ2-6, the CDR3 gives the full variable domain: DGGITQSPKYLFRKEGQNVTLSCEQNLNHDAMYWYRQDPGQGLRLIYYSQIVNDFQKGDIAEGYSVSREKKESFPLTVTSAQKNPTAFYLCASSRQGSSGANVLTFGAGSRLTVL.

J is TRBJ1-2 and V is TRBV6-1; the D gene is possibly TRBD1 (5 bases). Germline CDR1 is MNHNS and CDR2 is SASEGT. Between the trimmed V and J ends, which lost 8 bases and 6 bases, there was a span of 22 bases. This CDR3 region has 15 residues. The DNA of the CDR3 is TGTGCCAGCTCCTCCTCCTTTAGGGGCTATGATGGCTACACCTTC. Encoded protein: CASSSSFRGYDGYTF.

J is TRBJ2-7 and V is TRBV4-3; TRBD2 matches 9 bases. With V trimmed by 0 bases and J by 2 bases, 8 bases remained unmatched. The CDR3 consists of 17 residues. Germline CDR1 is LGHNA and CDR2 is YSLEER. The CDR3, as DNA: TGCGCCAGCAGCCAAGAGCCTAGCGGGAATCAAGCCTACGAGCAGTACTTC. Translating it yields CASSQEPSGNQAYEQYF.

The chain recombines TRBV13 with TRBJ2-1; 8 nucleotides agree with TRBD1. Germline CDR1 reads PRHDT; CDR2 reads FYEKMQ (reference sequence). CDR3 length: 14 amino acids. After removal of 5 bases from V and 6 bases from J, the junction contained 6 bases not matched to a gene. CDR3 residues: CASSLRDRPNEQFF. The DNA of the CDR3 is TGTGCCAGCAGCCTCCGGGACAGGCCCAATGAGCAGTTCTTC.

This clone has a handful of counts. The chain employs TRBV6-1 and TRBJ2-7; 8 bases line up with TRBD1. V was clipped by 7 bases and J by 1 base; unmatched bases: 6. Germline CDR1 and CDR2: MNHNS and SASEGT. The CDR3 spans 14 residues. The CDR3 DNA reads TGTGCCAGCACTCCGGACAGGGCGTCCTACGAGCAGTACTTC. Translating gives CASTPDRASYEQYF.

This clone was counted only a few times. This chain connects TRBV9 to TRBJ2-2, with 8 bases aligning to TRBD2. In germline, CDR1 is SGDLS, CDR2 YYNGEE. The trim removed 0 bases at V and 0 bases at J, leaving 10 bases unmatched. The CDR3 runs 19 residues. The CDR3 DNA sequence: TGTGCCAGCAGCGTAGCTAAATCGTTACTAGCGGCGAACACCGGGGAGCTGTTTTTT. Translation gives CASSVAKSLLAANTGELFF.

The CDR3 DNA reads as TGTGCCAGCAGCTCGGTAGCGGGAGGCACCGGGGAGCTGTTTTTT. Amino acid sequence: CASSSVAGGTGELFF. The J gene is TRBJ2-2, the V gene TRBV5-4; TRBD2 agrees at 10 bases. CDR3 length: 15 amino acids. After removal of 3 bases from V and 4 bases from J, the junction contained 3 bases not matched to a gene. Germline lookup yields CDR1 SGHNT and CDR2 YYREEE (reference sequence).

This clone was seen a few times. This chain uses TRBV7-9 with TRBJ2-4; D might be TRBD2 (6 bases). Trimming shortened V by 1 base and J by 1 base, and 11 bases separated the two germline ends. The CDR3 covers 16 residues. CDR1 is SEHNR and CDR2 is FQNEAQ in the germline V gene (reference sequence). The CDR3 reads CASSLGAGGAKNIQYF. The CDR3 bases are TGTGCCAGCAGCTTAGGCGCAGGAGGGGCCAAAAACATTCAGTACTTC.

The gene calls are TRBV7-9 and TRBJ1-1; TRBD1 agrees at 7 bases. The CDR3 runs 14 residues. Germline trimming cut 6 bases from V and 0 bases from J; bases unmatched to any gene: 4. Looked up from germline, CDR1 is SEHNR and CDR2 is FQNEAQ (reference sequence). In nucleotides, the CDR3 is TGTGCCAGCAGGTCGGGACAGTTGAACACTGAAGCTTTCTTT. Translation: CASRSGQLNTEAFF.

This chain joins TRBV28 and TRBJ1-6; 9 bases line up with TRBD1. The CDR3 is 16 residues long. The germline CDR1 and CDR2 sequences are MDHEN and SYDVKM. Germline trimming cut 6 bases from V and 0 bases from J; bases unmatched to any gene: 3. The CDR3 coding sequence is TGTGCCAGCAGGGGACAGGGACTCTCCTATAATTCACCCCTCCACTTT. Translating it yields CASRGQGLSYNSPLHF.